Following are 18 T cell receptor beta chains from one sample sequenced in a study of T cells in Graves' hyperthyroidism and ophthalmopathy. Amplified TCR beta CDR3 regions derived from RNA transcripts. The HTBI set primed first-round TCR CDR3 RT-PCR. TCRdb processed the multiplex PCR reads anew with MiXCR; each CDR3 protein has one entry. The table lists about 570,000 distinct CDR3 sequences, just over 45% of them singletons. Material for sequencing was peripheral blood or thyroid tissue (not recorded which). Receptor source: an adult woman with Graves' disease, either hyperthyroidism or ophthalmopathy (not recorded which).

This chain uses TRBV29-1 with TRBJ2-5; 13 bases are a match to TRBD2. V shed 7 bases, J shed 0 bases, and the junction held 2 bases outside the gene matches. This CDR3 region has 14 residues. Germline loops: CDR1 SQVTM, CDR2 ANQGSEA. CDR3 sequence: CSAGTSGNQETQYF. The DNA of the CDR3 is TGCAGCGCTGGGACTAGCGGGAACCAAGAGACCCAGTACTTC.

This clonotype was observed once. V is TRBV5-6 and J is TRBJ2-1, with unresolved D. In germline, CDR1 is SGHDT, CDR2 YYEEEE. V gave up 2 bases and J gave up 9 bases, with 6 bases separating them. CDR3 length: 11 residues. In DNA form, the CDR3 reads TGTGCCAGCAGCTTTGAGACTGAGCAGTTCTTC. It codes for CASSFETEQFF.

As to this clonotype: Sequence at one end of the junction differs from germline and may be a read error. The chain links TRBV12-3 or TRBV12-4 to TRBJ1-2, with unresolved D. This CDR3 is built from 14 residues. The CDR3 spells CAGSAGRTNYGYTF. For the CDR3, the DNA is TGTGCCGGCAGCGCGGGGAGAACTAACTATGGCTACACCTTC.

This chain uses TRBV11-2 with TRBJ2-7; maybe TRBD1 (6 bases). CDR3 length equals 13 residues. Germline values: CDR1 SGHAT, CDR2 FQNNGV. The V gene lost 6 bases and the J gene lost 5 bases, with 14 bases spanning the gap. The CDR3 sequence is CASRRGDKNEQYF. CDR3 DNA sequence: TGTGCCAGCAGGCGAGGGGACAAAAACGAGCAGTACTTC.

On this clonotype: One end of the junction is discordant with germline, which a read error may explain. CDR3 nucleotide sequence: TGCCCCAGCAGCCAAGATGGGCAGCCGCTACAAGAGGCCCAGTACTTC. Protein product: CPSSQDGQPLQEAQYF. The rearrangement uses TRBV4-1 and TRBJ2-5, with D hard to call. Germline loops: CDR1 MGHRA, CDR2 YSYEKL. The CDR3 contains 16 residues.

This clonotype has only a few counts. V usage is TRBV28 and J usage is TRBJ2-7; D perhaps matches TRBD1 (6 bases). Germline-derived CDR1 and CDR2 are MDHEN and SYDVKM. The CDR3 sequence is 11 residues long. V was trimmed by 9 bases and J by 5 bases, leaving 11 bases between them. The CDR3: CASRQEDEQYF. CDR3 DNA sequence: TGTGCCAGTAGACAGGAAGACGAGCAGTACTTC.

The rearrangement uses TRBV29-1 and TRBJ2-7; the D call may be TRBD1 or TRBD2 (5 bases each). CDR1 is SQVTM and CDR2 is ANQGSEA in the germline V gene. Trimming pared 8 bases from V and 0 bases from J, leaving 11 bases between. The CDR3 is 12 amino acids. The CDR3 DNA is TGCAGCTTAGAGGGGAGCTCCTACGAGCAGTACTTC. Its translation is CSLEGSSYEQYF.

This rearrangement joins TRBV5-1 to TRBJ1-1, with D hard to call. The CDR3 length is 14 residues. Deletions cut 3 bases from V and 1 base from J, with 10 bases between. Germline CDR1 reads SGHRS; CDR2 reads YFSETQ. The CDR3, as DNA: TGCGCCAGCAGCTCCCAAGTATCGAACACTGAAGCTTTCTTT. Residues: CASSSQVSNTEAFF.

There are many counts of this clonotype. The chain joins TRBV7-9 to TRBJ1-2; no clear D gene. Trimming took off 8 bases at V and 3 bases at J, with 10 bases between the two ends. Germline CDR1 is SEHNR and CDR2 is FQNEAQ (reference sequence). There are 12 residues in the CDR3. CDR3 bases: TGTGCCAGCCGACCACAAGACTATGGCTACACCTTC. It codes for CASRPQDYGYTF.

This clonotype was counted at least ten times. The chain employs TRBV10-3 and TRBJ2-7, with D perhaps assigned TRBD1 or TRBD2 (5 bases each). The CDR3 has 15 amino acids. With 10 bases removed from V and 0 bases from J, the gap between germline ends came to 19 bases. The germline V gene has CDR1 ENHRY and CDR2 SYGVKD. CDR3 residues: CATEGRRNGSYEQYF. CDR3 bases: TGTGCCACAGAGGGGCGCAGGAACGGCTCCTACGAGCAGTACTTC.

Only a few counts were recorded for this clonotype. This chain joins TRBV7-9 and TRBJ2-5; 8 bases agree with TRBD2. Per germline, CDR1 SEHNR and CDR2 FQNEAQ (reference sequence). J was trimmed by 5 bases and V by 7 bases; bases with no gene match: 6. The CDR3 spans 13 residues. The CDR3 here is CASTAGGKETQYF. DNA for the CDR3: TGTGCCAGCACCGCGGGGGGCAAGGAGACCCAGTACTTC.

Turning to this clonotype: Possible read error: a much larger clone is one base away. Because the CDR3 is missing its conserved closing phenylalanine or tryptophan, this is likely a read error. The chain links TRBV6-6 to TRBJ1-1; a weak D match, TRBD1 (6 bases). CDR3 size: 15 residues. Germline CDR1 is MNHNY and CDR2 is SVGAGI (reference sequence). V was cut by 0 bases and J by 1 base, with 9 bases left in between. The CDR3 is CASSYSLTGNTEAFL. The CDR3 region has the DNA TGTGCCAGCAGTTACTCACTGACAGGGAACACTGAAGCTTTCCTT.

The rearrangement uses TRBV25-1 and TRBJ2-2, with D perhaps TRBD2 (6 bases). V lost 6 bases and J 7 bases, leaving 15 bases between the germline ends. The CDR3 runs 14 residues. Germline V gene lookup returns CDR1 MGHDK and CDR2 SYGVNS. The CDR3 DNA sequence: TGTGCCAGCAGCGCCGGGAGAGCTTACGGGGAGCTGTTTTTT. Translated: CASSAGRAYGELFF.

As for this clonotype: The conserved phenylalanine or tryptophan normally closing the CDR3 is absent here, so this likely arose from a read error. The chain carries TRBV7-9 and TRBJ1-1; D is undetermined. This CDR3 is built from 15 residues. Germline loops: CDR1 SEHNR, CDR2 FQNEAQ (reference sequence). The CDR3 sequence is CASSLAGEWNTEAFI. The CDR3 DNA is TGTGCTAGCAGCTTAGCTGGGGAGTGGAACACTGAAGCTTTCATT.

Of note for this clonotype: One junction end does not reproduce the germline sequence, and a read error may be involved. The rearrangement uses TRBV15 and TRBJ2-7, with D hard to call. The CDR3 consists of 16 residues. Germline CDR1 LNHNV, CDR2 YYDKDF (reference sequence). CDR3 loop: CASSFLFARPSYEQYF. Here the CDR3 DNA reads TGTGCCAGCAGCTTCTTGTTTGCCCGACCCAGCTACGAGCAGTACTTC.

The table lists this clonotype with many counts. This chain uses TRBV9 with TRBJ1-5, with D possibly matching TRBD1 (6 bases). The germline V and J ends were trimmed by 3 bases and 4 bases, with 8 bases remaining between them. Germline CDR1 SGDLS, CDR2 YYNGEE. This CDR3 region has 13 residues. The chain's CDR3 is CASSGDINQPQHF. Written as DNA, the CDR3 is TGTGCCAGCAGCGGGGACATTAATCAGCCCCAGCATTTT.

A single count supports this clonotype. J is TRBJ1-4 and V is TRBV25-1, with 9 bases aligning to TRBD1. Germline trimming cut 4 bases from V and 9 bases from J; bases unmatched to any gene: 9. The CDR3 covers 15 residues. The V gene's germline CDR1 is MGHDK and CDR2 SYGVNS. The CDR3 loop reads CASSAWDREGKKLFF. Written as DNA, the CDR3 is TGTGCCAGCAGTGCATGGGACAGGGAAGGCAAAAAACTGTTTTTT.

The V gene is TRBV20-1, the J gene TRBJ2-5; 13 nucleotides line up with TRBD2. The CDR3 is 14 residues long. J lost 2 bases, V lost 5 bases, and 2 bases had no gene match. The germline gives CDR1 DFQATT, CDR2 SNEGSKA (reference sequence). The CDR3 protein is CSALLAGGQETQYF. For the CDR3, the DNA is TGCAGTGCTCTACTAGCGGGAGGGCAAGAGACCCAGTACTTC.